This T cell receptor (beta chain) was sequenced during a study of blood T cell repertoires in COVID-19. Here immunoSEQ multiplex PCR was the method, and the copy in TCRdb shows in-frame clones only, minus some. The data show around 80,000 clones, with approximately 80% seen just once and roughly 12% held by the top ten. With 3 bases removed from V and 5 bases from J, the gap between germline ends came to 8 bases. The germline CDR1 and CDR2 sequences are SGHKS and YYEKEE (reference sequence). The length of the CDR3 is 12 residues. The sequencing input was peripheral blood. The rearrangement uses TRBV5-5 and TRBJ1-1; D gene uncertain. This receptor was obtained from a man older than 75 with acute or convalescent COVID-19. The DNA of the CDR3 is TGTGCCAGCAGCTGGAGTTGGACTGAAGCTTTCTTT. This gives the protein CASSWSWTEAFF.